This T cell receptor (beta chain) is drawn from a study of CD8+ T cells in alopecia areata. In the study overall: Those treated were given oral tofacitinib at 5 to 10 mg twice daily. Tofacitinib was given for 6 to 18 months, then stopped for 6 months. Regarding the study as a whole: More clonal than normal scalp was lesional scalp, particularly alopecia totalis/universalis. Mouse data revealed clearer TCR sharing than patient data did, a gap possibly tied to HLA.

The germline V and J ends were trimmed by 1 base and 2 bases, with 12 bases remaining between them. Germline CDR1 SGHNT, CDR2 YENEEA. CDR3 length: 15 amino acids. A word on this clone: Its cognate antigen is unknown.

RNA extraction and reverse transcription yielded cDNA as sequencing template. The protocol was immunoSEQ multiplex PCR, while the TCRdb copy is restricted to in-frame clones and leaves out a portion. The profile covers 5,700 or so clones, with just over 60% appearing a single time and about 11% taken by the ten largest. Alopecia areata patients provided lesional scalp punch biopsies and peripheral blood. This receptor was identified in a human donor with alopecia areata. Sequenced material: skin, taken at week 0. The chain has TRBV11-3 and TRBJ2-7; maybe TRBD2 (7 bases). In DNA, the CDR3 is TGTGCCAGCAGCTTAGCGGGGGGCTCTGCCTACGAGCAGTACTTC. It codes for CASSLAGGSAYEQYF.